These 31 T cell receptor beta chains were all obtained from the same sample, sequenced in a study of Tregs in tolerant kidney transplant recipients. Clones were read by immunoSEQ multiplex PCR, and TCRdb kept only the in-frame ones, dropping some. The sample contains some 70,000 clones, around 83% of which appear only once. The sequencing sample was made of CD4+ T cells from blood. These receptors all come from a human donor in good health.

The CDR3 region is CASSQFQAGGTGDTQYF. CDR3 sequence (DNA): TGTGCCAGCAGCCAATTCCAAGCGGGAGGGACGGGGGATACGCAGTATTTT. V is TRBV7-2 and J is TRBJ2-3, with 10 bases that match TRBD2. Germline V lookup: CDR1 SGHTA, CDR2 FQGNSA. The CDR3 length is 17 residues. V trimming: 5 bases; J trimming: 6 bases; junction bases outside the gene matches: 14.

The CDR3 sequence: CASSPTSTANTEAFF. The CDR3 nucleotides are TGTGCCAGCAGCCCAACGTCGACAGCGAACACTGAAGCTTTCTTT. This chain joins TRBV7-3 and TRBJ1-1; a weak D match, TRBD1 (5 bases). This CDR3 region has 15 residues. Per the germline V gene, CDR1 is SGHTA and CDR2 is FQGTGA. The ends were cut back, 5 bases at V and 1 base at J, with 14 bases in the middle. Supplemented by reference TRBV7-3 and TRBJ1-1, the full variable domain reads GAGVSQTPSNKVTEKGKYVELRCDPISGHTALYWYRQSLGQGPEFLIYFQGTGAADDSGLPNDRFFAVRPEGSVSTLKIQRTERGDSAVYLCASSPTSTANTEAFFGQGTRLTVV.

This clone occurred a few times. The gene calls are TRBV18 and TRBJ1-5; D remains ambiguous. This CDR3 is built from 12 residues. V lost 3 bases, J lost 5 bases, and 5 bases lay in between. The germline gives CDR1 KGHSH, CDR2 LQKENI. The DNA for the CDR3 is TGTGCCAGCTCACCGGCCGATCAGCCCCAGCATTTT. Translation: CASSPADQPQHF. Based on the CDR3 plus reference TRBV18 and TRBJ1-5, the full variable domain is NAGVMQNPRHLVRRRGQEARLRCSPMKGHSHVYWYRQLPEEGLKFMVYLQKENIIDESGMPKERFSAEFPKEGPSILRIQQVVRGDSAAYFCASSPADQPQHFGDGTRLSIL.

The CDR3 sequence is CASSQDFRGVSKYSDTQYF. DNA for the CDR3: TGCGCCAGCAGCCAAGATTTTCGGGGGGTCTCCAAGTACTCAGATACGCAGTATTTT. The chain uses TRBV4-3 and TRBJ2-3; 7 bases are a match to TRBD2. Germline assignment: CDR1 LGHNA and CDR2 YSLEER. The length of the CDR3 is 19 residues. V was pared by 0 bases and J by 4 bases, with 16 bases of the junction left unmatched.

This chain uses TRBV6-1 with TRBJ2-7, with D perhaps matching TRBD1 (5 bases). The CDR3 totals 13 residues. V shed 4 bases and J shed 3 bases, with 10 bases lying between them. The germline V gene has CDR1 MNHNS and CDR2 SASEGT. In nucleotides, the CDR3 is TGTGCCAGCAGTGTCCTGGACATCTACGAGCAGTACTTC. Amino acid sequence: CASSVLDIYEQYF.

The chain joins TRBV10-3 to TRBJ2-4; D is possibly TRBD1 or TRBD2 (5 bases each). Trimming cost V 10 bases and J 1 base, with 26 bases left between them. CDR1 and CDR2 from the germline V gene are ENHRY and SYGVKD. This CDR3 region has 18 residues. The CDR3 region has the DNA TGTGCCACGTCTAAGCCCAACAGGATCGAGGGGGCCAAAAACATTCAGTACTTC. It yields the protein CATSKPNRIEGAKNIQYF.

This clone appeared once. V gene TRBV7-8 combines with J gene TRBJ2-7; 12 nucleotides align to TRBD2. The CDR3 sequence is 15 residues long. V was clipped by 6 bases and J by 1 base; unmatched bases: 4. Germline-derived CDR1 and CDR2 are SGHVS and FQNEAQ. This CDR3 reads CASRRLAGASYEQYF. CDR3 DNA: TGTGCCAGCAGAAGACTAGCGGGGGCTTCCTACGAGCAGTACTTC.

The CDR3 DNA reads as TGTGCCAGCAGCCAAATGAGCGGTCTTAGAGGACAAGAGACCCAGTACTTC. Its protein is CASSQMSGLRGQETQYF. The rearrangement joins TRBV14 to TRBJ2-5, with TRBD2 as a possible D gene (5 bases). The CDR3 contains 17 residues. Germline-derived CDR1 and CDR2 are SGHDN and FVKESK. Trimming cost V 2 bases and J 2 bases, with 18 bases left between them. Full variable domain (remainder filled in from reference TRBV14 and TRBJ2-5): EAGVTQFPSHSVIEKGQTVTLRCDPISGHDNLYWYRRVMGKEIKFLLHFVKESKQDESGMPNNRFLAERTGGTYSTLKVQPAELEDSGVYFCASSQMSGLRGQETQYFGPGTRLLVL.

V and J are TRBV19 and TRBJ2-5, with 7 bases lining up with TRBD2. The J segment lost 3 bases and the V segment lost 7 bases, leaving 5 bases of the junction unmatched. Germline values: CDR1 LNHDA, CDR2 SQIVND (reference sequence). This CDR3 is 13 amino acids long. This CDR3 is CASKGRGEETQYF. In nucleotides, the CDR3 is TGTGCCAGTAAGGGACGGGGGGAAGAGACCCAGTACTTC.

This chain connects TRBV7-2 to TRBJ1-2; maybe TRBD1 (6 bases). CDR1 is SGHTA, CDR2 FQGNSA, per germline. The CDR3 is 12 amino acids. The V end was cut by 2 bases, the J end by 10 bases, with 11 bases between. The CDR3 sequence: CASSLLGGPYTF. In nucleotides, the CDR3 is TGTGCCAGCAGCTTACTCGGGGGCCCCTACACCTTC.

The V call is TRBV5-8, the J call TRBJ2-5, with D unclear. V shed 4 bases and J shed 9 bases, with 13 bases lying between them. This CDR3 has 12 amino acids. The germline V gene has CDR1 SGHTS and CDR2 YDEGEE. The CDR3 nucleotides read TGTGCCAGCAGCGATCCCCCTCGGCCCCAGTACTTC. Translated: CASSDPPRPQYF.

This chain links TRBV7-9 with TRBJ2-2; no clear D gene. The CDR3 is 14 residues long. The V end lost 2 bases, the J end lost 9 bases, and 13 bases lay between the germline ends. From germline, CDR1 is SEHNR and CDR2 FQNEAQ (reference sequence). CDR3 residues: CASSLYVDSRELFF. In nucleotides, the CDR3 is TGTGCCAGCAGCTTATACGTGGATTCCCGGGAGCTGTTTTTT.

This clone showed up just once. This chain connects TRBV7-2 to TRBJ2-3; tentatively, D is TRBD2 (5 bases). The germline V and J ends were trimmed by 5 bases and 2 bases, with 14 bases remaining between them. CDR1 SGHTA and CDR2 FQGNSA come from the germline V gene. This CDR3 region has 15 residues. The DNA of the CDR3 is TGTGCCAGCAGCAGGGAGTGGCAGAACACAGATACGCAGTATTTT. Translated: CASSREWQNTDTQYF.

The CDR3 loop reads CASSSRVGWEQYF. The CDR3 bases are TGTGCCAGCAGCTCAAGGGTGGGGTGGGAGCAGTACTTC. V usage is TRBV7-3 and J usage is TRBJ2-7; D not resolved. The length of the CDR3 is 13 residues. The V end was cut by 4 bases, the J end by 7 bases, with 14 bases between. From germline, CDR1 is SGHTA and CDR2 FQGTGA.

This clone was counted between two and nine times. This rearrangement joins TRBV28 to TRBJ2-5; 11 nucleotides align to TRBD2. The length of the CDR3 is 20 residues. The J segment lost 3 bases and the V segment lost 4 bases, leaving 19 bases of the junction unmatched. The germline CDR1 and CDR2 sequences are MDHEN and SYDVKM. The DNA of the CDR3 is TGTGCCAGCAGTTATAGCGCTGGGCTAGCGGGAGGTGTGGGAGAAGAGACCCAGTACTTC. Protein: CASSYSAGLAGGVGEETQYF.

This clone has just one count. V is TRBV11-3 and J is TRBJ2-5; the D call may be TRBD1 or TRBD2 (5 bases each). From germline, CDR1 is SGHNT and CDR2 YENEEA. V lost 3 bases, J lost 5 bases, and 19 bases lay in between. The CDR3 covers 16 residues. CDR3 nucleotides: TGTGCCAGCAGCTTTGGCGGGTCGAGGGCAGGGGAGACCCAGTACTTC. It encodes CASSFGGSRAGETQYF.

V is TRBV6-6 and J is TRBJ1-3, with D possibly TRBD1 on 6 matching bases. The CDR3 length is 15 residues. V gave up 2 bases and J gave up 8 bases, with 16 bases separating them. CDR1 and CDR2 from the germline V gene are MNHNY and SVGAGI (reference sequence). The DNA of the CDR3 is TGTGCCAGCAGTTACGGGATTACAGGGACCGACACCATATATTTT. This sequence encodes CASSYGITGTDTIYF.

This clone has just one count. This chain links TRBV4-1 with TRBJ2-1; D perhaps matches TRBD2 (6 bases). The germline gives CDR1 MGHRA, CDR2 YSYEKL. This CDR3 region has 17 residues. V lost 0 bases to trimming and J lost 2 bases, with 14 bases between them. The CDR3, as DNA: TGCGCCAGCAGCCAAGATGGGGCCGCGGGGACCTACAATGAGCAGTTCTTC. Its protein product is CASSQDGAAGTYNEQFF.

The rearrangement uses TRBV5-5 and TRBJ1-3; 8 bases match TRBD1. Per germline, CDR1 SGHKS and CDR2 YYEKEE (reference sequence). This CDR3 contains 13 residues. J gave up 8 bases and V 4 bases, and 5 bases lay outside the gene matches. CDR3 loop: CASSRTGLDTIYF. CDR3 DNA: TGTGCCAGCAGCCGGACAGGGTTAGACACCATATATTTT.

A remark on this clone: The junction departs from germline at one end; a sequencing error may be responsible. This chain joins TRBV7-8 and TRBJ2-1, with 9 nucleotides matching TRBD2. The germline V gene has CDR1 SGHVS and CDR2 FQNEAQ. The length of the CDR3 is 15 residues. The CDR3 DNA sequence: TGTGCCAGCAGCCCAATTAGCGGGAGAGCGAATTATAATGTCTTC. Translating it yields CASSPISGRANYNVF.

This chain joins TRBV10-3 and TRBJ1-3, with TRBD1 matching 9 bases. The CDR3 is 17 amino acids. Germline V CDR1 and CDR2: ENHRY, SYGVKD. With V trimmed by 6 bases and J by 4 bases, 13 bases remained unmatched. Here the CDR3 DNA reads TGTGCCATCAGAGGACAGGGGACGGGGCTGATAGGAAACACCATATATTTT. Translating gives CAIRGQGTGLIGNTIYF.

The chain joins TRBV7-9 to TRBJ2-5, with D perhaps TRBD1 (6 bases). Trimming cost V 5 bases and J 1 base, with 17 bases left between them. Germline V lookup: CDR1 SEHNR, CDR2 FQNEAQ (reference sequence). The CDR3 has 16 residues. CDR3 sequence: CASSGHRAFGQETQYF. CDR3 DNA sequence: TGTGCCAGCAGCGGCCACAGGGCATTTGGCCAAGAGACCCAGTACTTC.

V is TRBV9 and J is TRBJ2-1; TRBD2 aligns across 9 bases. Germline loops: CDR1 SGDLS, CDR2 YYNGEE. The CDR3 contains 16 residues. V gave up 0 bases and J gave up 5 bases; unmatched junction bases: 6. As DNA, the CDR3 is TGTGCCAGCAGCGTAGTAAGCGGGGGGACGCACAATGAGCAGTTCTTC. It encodes CASSVVSGGTHNEQFF.

This clone was counted once. The chain is built from TRBV6-6 and TRBJ1-2; D not resolved. The CDR3 sequence is 14 residues long. Trimming cost V 6 bases and J 4 bases, with 15 bases left between them. Germline CDR1 MNHNY, CDR2 SVGAGI (reference sequence). In DNA form, the CDR3 reads TGTGCCAGCAGAAAAGAGACGGAAAGCTATGGCTACACCTTC. It specifies CASRKETESYGYTF.

The chain is built from TRBV29-1 and TRBJ2-3; TRBD2 matches 8 bases. Germline CDR1 SQVTM, CDR2 ANQGSEA. V was pared by 6 bases and J by 2 bases, with 10 bases of the junction left unmatched. This CDR3 region has 15 residues. The CDR3 loop reads CSVAGVLVATDTQYF. DNA of the CDR3: TGCAGCGTAGCGGGAGTCCTCGTAGCCACAGATACGCAGTATTTT.

V and J are TRBV19 and TRBJ1-1; D ambiguous. This CDR3 contains 15 residues. The V gene's germline CDR1 is LNHDA and CDR2 SQIVND (reference sequence). The V end lost 6 bases, the J end lost 0 bases, and 14 bases lay between the germline ends. Here the CDR3 reads CASRSGPTLNTEAFF. The CDR3 DNA reads as TGTGCCAGTAGGTCCGGCCCGACTCTGAACACTGAAGCTTTCTTT.

The rearrangement uses TRBV10-3 and TRBJ1-2; 9 bases are shared with TRBD1. Germline assignment: CDR1 ENHRY and CDR2 SYGVKD. Trimming took 6 bases from V and 0 from J; bases not matched to a gene: 2. This CDR3 has 14 amino acids. CDR3 in amino acids: CAISGTGPNYGYTF. The CDR3 nucleotides are TGTGCCATCAGCGGGACAGGGCCTAACTATGGCTACACCTTC.

This chain uses TRBV19 with TRBJ2-2; D gene ambiguous. Looked up from germline, CDR1 is LNHDA and CDR2 is SQIVND (reference sequence). The CDR3 has 13 amino acids. Trimming took 9 bases from V and 7 from J, leaving 15 bases between them. In DNA, the CDR3 is TGTGCCAGCCAGCTAGAGTTCCTCGGGGAGCTGTTTTTT. Protein sequence: CASQLEFLGELFF. The entire variable domain, with the rest obtained from reference TRBV19 and TRBJ2-2, is as follows: DGGITQSPKYLFRKEGQNVTLSCEQNLNHDAMYWYRQDPGQGLRLIYYSQIVNDFQKGDIAEGYSVSREKKESFPLTVTSAQKNPTAFYLCASQLEFLGELFFGEGSRLTVL.

Here the CDR3 reads CASSLVTWGLTDTQYF. The DNA of the CDR3 is TGTGCCAGCAGCTTAGTTACCTGGGGCCTAACAGATACGCAGTATTTT. The rearrangement joins TRBV7-8 to TRBJ2-3; a possible D gene is TRBD1 (5 bases). CDR1 and CDR2 from the germline V gene are SGHVS and FQNEAQ. V lost 1 base, J lost 3 bases, and 14 bases lay in between. The CDR3 spans 16 residues.

Here the CDR3 DNA reads TGTGCCTGGAGTCGGACTAGCGGGGGGGCAATAGAGACCCAGTACTTC. Amino acids: CAWSRTSGGAIETQYF. The V gene is TRBV30, the J gene TRBJ2-5; TRBD2 agrees at 15 bases. The length of the CDR3 is 16 residues. Germline V CDR1 and CDR2: GTSNPN, SVGIG (reference sequence). With 2 bases clipped from V and 4 bases from J, the junction kept 5 bases outside the gene matches.

This clone has only one observation. J is TRBJ2-7 and V is TRBV6-1; 7 nucleotides align to TRBD2. From germline, CDR1 is MNHNS and CDR2 SASEGT. V lost 6 bases to trimming and J lost 7 bases; unmatched junction nucleotides: 15. CDR3 length equals 15 residues. This CDR3 reads CASRDSGPPVGEQYF. In DNA, the CDR3 is TGTGCCAGCAGGGATAGCGGGCCCCCCGTCGGGGAGCAGTACTTC.